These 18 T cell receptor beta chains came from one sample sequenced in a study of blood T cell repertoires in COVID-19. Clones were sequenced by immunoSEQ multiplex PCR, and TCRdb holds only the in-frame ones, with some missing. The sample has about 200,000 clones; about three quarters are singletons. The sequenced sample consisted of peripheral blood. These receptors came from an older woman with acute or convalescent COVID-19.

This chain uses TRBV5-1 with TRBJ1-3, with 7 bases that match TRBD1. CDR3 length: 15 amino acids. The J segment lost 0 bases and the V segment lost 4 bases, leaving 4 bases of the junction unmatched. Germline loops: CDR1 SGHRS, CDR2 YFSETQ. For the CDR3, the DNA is TGCGCCAGCAGCGCGACAGGGAGCTCTGGAAACACCATATATTTT. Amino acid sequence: CASSATGSSGNTIYF.

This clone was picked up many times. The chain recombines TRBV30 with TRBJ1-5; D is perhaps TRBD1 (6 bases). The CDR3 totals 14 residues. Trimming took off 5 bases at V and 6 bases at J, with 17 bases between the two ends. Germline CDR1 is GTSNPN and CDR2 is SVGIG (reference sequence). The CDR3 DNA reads TGTGCCTGGTCCCTGGGGGCGGGTAGTCAGCCCCAGCATTTT. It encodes CAWSLGAGSQPQHF.

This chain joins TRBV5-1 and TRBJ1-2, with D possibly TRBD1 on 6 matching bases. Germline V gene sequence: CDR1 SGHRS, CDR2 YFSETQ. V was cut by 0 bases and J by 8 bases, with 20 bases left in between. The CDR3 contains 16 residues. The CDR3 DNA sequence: TGCGCCAGCAGCTTGGGTTCGTGGGCAGGGGAAGGAGGCTACACCTTC. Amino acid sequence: CASSLGSWAGEGGYTF.

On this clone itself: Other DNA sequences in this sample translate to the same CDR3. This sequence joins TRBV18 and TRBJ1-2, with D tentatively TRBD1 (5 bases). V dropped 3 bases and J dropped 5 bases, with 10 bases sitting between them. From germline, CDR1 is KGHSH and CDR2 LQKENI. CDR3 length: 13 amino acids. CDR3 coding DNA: TGTGCCAGCTCACCCCAGGGTGGTTATGGCTACACCTTC. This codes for CASSPQGGYGYTF.

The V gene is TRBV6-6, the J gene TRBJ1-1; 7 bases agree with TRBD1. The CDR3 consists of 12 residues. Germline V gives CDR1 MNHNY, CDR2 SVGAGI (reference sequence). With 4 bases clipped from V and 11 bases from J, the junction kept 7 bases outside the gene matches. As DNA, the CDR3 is TGTGCCAGCAGTTCCAGCGGACAGGCCGCTTTCTTT. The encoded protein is CASSSSGQAAFF.

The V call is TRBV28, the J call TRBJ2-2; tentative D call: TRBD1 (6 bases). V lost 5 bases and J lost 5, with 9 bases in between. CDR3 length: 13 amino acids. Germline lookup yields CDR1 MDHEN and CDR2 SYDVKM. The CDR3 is CASSSQGTGELFF. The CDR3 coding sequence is TGTGCCAGCAGTAGTCAGGGGACCGGGGAGCTGTTTTTT.

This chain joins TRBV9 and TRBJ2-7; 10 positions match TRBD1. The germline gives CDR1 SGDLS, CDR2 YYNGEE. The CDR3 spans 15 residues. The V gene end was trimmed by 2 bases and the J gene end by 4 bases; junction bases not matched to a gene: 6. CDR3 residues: CASSVEGQGIYEQYF. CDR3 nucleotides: TGTGCCAGCAGCGTGGAGGGACAGGGGATTTACGAGCAGTACTTC. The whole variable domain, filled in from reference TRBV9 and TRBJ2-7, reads DSGVTQTPKHLITATGQRVTLRCSPRSGDLSVYWYQQSLDQGLQFLIQYYNGEERAKGNILERFSAQQFPDLHSELNLSSLELGDSALYFCASSVEGQGIYEQYFGPGTRLTVT.

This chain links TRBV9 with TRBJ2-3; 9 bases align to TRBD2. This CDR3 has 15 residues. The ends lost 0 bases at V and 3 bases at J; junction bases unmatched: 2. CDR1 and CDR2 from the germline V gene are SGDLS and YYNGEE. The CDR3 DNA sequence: TGTGCCAGCAGCGTAGCTAGCGGGGCTACAGATACGCAGTATTTT. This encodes CASSVASGATDTQYF.

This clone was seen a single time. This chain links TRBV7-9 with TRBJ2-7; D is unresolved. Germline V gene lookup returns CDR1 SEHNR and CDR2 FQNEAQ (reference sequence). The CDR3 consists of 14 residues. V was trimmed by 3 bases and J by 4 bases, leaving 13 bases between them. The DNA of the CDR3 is TGTGCCAGCAGCTTCGAGTATCGAGATTACGAGCAGTACTTC. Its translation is CASSFEYRDYEQYF.

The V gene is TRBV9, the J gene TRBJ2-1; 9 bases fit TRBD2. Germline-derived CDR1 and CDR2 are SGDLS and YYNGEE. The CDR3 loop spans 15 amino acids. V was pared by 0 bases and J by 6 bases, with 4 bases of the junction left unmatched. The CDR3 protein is CASSVGGTSPNEQFF. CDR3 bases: TGTGCCAGCAGCGTAGGTGGGACTAGCCCCAATGAGCAGTTCTTC.

CDR3 sequence: CASSVGDRELNEKLFF. The CDR3, as DNA: TGTGCCAGCAGCGTAGGGGACAGGGAGCTTAATGAAAAACTGTTTTTT. J is TRBJ1-4 and V is TRBV9, with TRBD1 identical over 9 bases. The CDR3 covers 16 residues. The germline gives CDR1 SGDLS, CDR2 YYNGEE. Trimming took 0 bases from V and 4 from J; bases not matched to a gene: 4.

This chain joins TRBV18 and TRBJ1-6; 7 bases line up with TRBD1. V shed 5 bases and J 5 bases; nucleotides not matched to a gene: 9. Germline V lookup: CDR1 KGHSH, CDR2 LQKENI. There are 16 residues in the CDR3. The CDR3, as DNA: TGTGCCAGCTCAGCGCTGACAGGGCAAAATAATTCACCCCTCCACTTT. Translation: CASSALTGQNNSPLHF.

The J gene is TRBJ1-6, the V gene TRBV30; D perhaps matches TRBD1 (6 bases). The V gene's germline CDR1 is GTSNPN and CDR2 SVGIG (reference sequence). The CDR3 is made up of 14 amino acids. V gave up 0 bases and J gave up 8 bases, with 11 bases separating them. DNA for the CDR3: TGTGCCTGGAGTGTACTAGGGGGGGATTCACCCCTCCACTTT. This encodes CAWSVLGGDSPLHF. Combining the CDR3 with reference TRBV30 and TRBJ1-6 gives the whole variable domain SQTIHQWPATLVQPVGSPLSLECTVEGTSNPNLYWYRQAAGRGLQLLFYSVGIGQISSEVPQNLSASRPQDRQFILSSKKLLLSDSGFYLCAWSVLGGDSPLHFGNGTRLTVT.

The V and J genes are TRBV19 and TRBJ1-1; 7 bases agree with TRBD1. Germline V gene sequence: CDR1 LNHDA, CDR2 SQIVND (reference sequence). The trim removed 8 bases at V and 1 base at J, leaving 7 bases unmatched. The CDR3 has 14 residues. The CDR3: CASGGTAPNTEAFF. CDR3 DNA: TGTGCCAGTGGGGGGACAGCGCCGAACACTGAAGCTTTCTTT.

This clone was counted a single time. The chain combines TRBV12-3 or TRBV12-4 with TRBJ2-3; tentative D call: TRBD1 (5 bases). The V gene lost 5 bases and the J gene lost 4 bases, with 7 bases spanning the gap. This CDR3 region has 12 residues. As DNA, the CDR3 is TGTGCCAGCAGTCAGGGCCCAGATACGCAGTATTTT. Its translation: CASSQGPDTQYF.

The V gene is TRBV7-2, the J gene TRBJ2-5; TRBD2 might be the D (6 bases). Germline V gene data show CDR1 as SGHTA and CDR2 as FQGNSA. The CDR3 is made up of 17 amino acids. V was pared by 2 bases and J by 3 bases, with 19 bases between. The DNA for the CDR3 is TGTGCCAGCAGCTTAAAATCCCCTACGGGACTCAAAGAGACCCAGTACTTC. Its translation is CASSLKSPTGLKETQYF.

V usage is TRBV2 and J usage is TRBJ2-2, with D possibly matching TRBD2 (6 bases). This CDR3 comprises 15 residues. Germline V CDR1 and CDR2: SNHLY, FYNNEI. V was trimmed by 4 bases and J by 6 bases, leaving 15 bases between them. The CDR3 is CASSAGGSRAGELFF. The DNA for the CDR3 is TGTGCCAGCAGTGCCGGGGGAAGTAGGGCCGGGGAGCTGTTTTTT.

The CDR3 is CASSGDSEKLFF. The CDR3, as DNA: TGTGCCAGCAGCGGGGACAGTGAAAAACTGTTTTTT. This chain uses TRBV7-9 with TRBJ1-4, with 7 bases aligning to TRBD1. The CDR3 is made up of 12 amino acids. The germline gives CDR1 SEHNR, CDR2 FQNEAQ (reference sequence). The V gene end was trimmed by 5 bases and the J gene end by 7 bases; junction bases not matched to a gene: 1.